Listed below are T cell receptor beta chains from one sample, sequenced in a study of T cells in Graves' hyperthyroidism and ophthalmopathy. MiXCR, applied by TCRdb to the multiplex PCR reads, yields one record per CDR3 protein. The table lists about 600,000 distinct CDR3 sequences, approximately 15% of them singletons. Sequencing was performed on blood. These receptors were obtained from a woman between 40 and 55 years old with Graves' ophthalmopathy. CDR3s include the opening cysteine and the closing phenylalanine or tryptophan. Clone size is shown for a subset of rows, as once, few, many or a class of expanded clone.

len: 15
abundance: many
j_gene: TRBJ2-5
v_gene: TRBV18
CDR3aa: CASSPPNSHQETQYF

len: 13
abundance: many
j_gene: TRBJ1-2
v_gene: TRBV10-3
CDR3aa: CAISRDRDYGYTF

len: 14
abundance: few
j_gene: TRBJ2-7
v_gene: TRBV2
CDR3aa: CAGSTGLALGEQYF

len: 16
abundance: few
j_gene: TRBJ2-7
v_gene: TRBV7-2
CDR3aa: CASSLTRESFSYEQYF

len: 15
abundance: -
j_gene: TRBJ2-3
v_gene: TRBV28
CDR3aa: CAGSLSGGKTDTQYF

len: 15
abundance: few
j_gene: TRBJ1-5
v_gene: TRBV6-1
CDR3aa: CASSDGANGAQPQHF

len: 14
abundance: few
j_gene: TRBJ2-3
v_gene: TRBV11-2
CDR3aa: CASSLAGAGRGQYF

len: 14
abundance: -
j_gene: TRBJ1-2
v_gene: TRBV2
CDR3aa: CASREQGAWGGYTF

len: 14
abundance: many
j_gene: TRBJ2-3
v_gene: TRBV7-9
CDR3aa: CASSLRSITDTQYF

len: 16
abundance: many
j_gene: TRBJ2-1
v_gene: TRBV18
CDR3aa: CASSPLGLAEVNEQFF

len: 14
abundance: -
j_gene: TRBJ2-7
v_gene: TRBV6-2/TRBV6-3
CDR3aa: CASSYGGDSYEQYF

len: 15
abundance: few
j_gene: TRBJ1-5
v_gene: TRBV6-1
CDR3aa: CASSYEGKSNQPQHF

len: 15
abundance: many
j_gene: TRBJ2-1
v_gene: TRBV28
CDR3aa: CASSQLGTGGNEQFF

len: 13
abundance: many
j_gene: TRBJ2-7
v_gene: TRBV12-3/TRBV12-4
CDR3aa: CASSWDGYYEQYF

len: 15
abundance: -
j_gene: TRBJ1-1
v_gene: TRBV12-3/TRBV12-4
CDR3aa: CASSKPDRGNTEAFF

len: 19
abundance: many
j_gene: TRBJ1-6
v_gene: TRBV27
CDR3aa: CASSLSGGSVSSYNSPLHF

len: 16
abundance: many
j_gene: TRBJ1-1
v_gene: TRBV20-1
CDR3aa: CSARFTGTGGSTEAFF

len: 12
abundance: many
j_gene: TRBJ2-7
v_gene: TRBV2
CDR3aa: CASKTGFYEQYF

len: 14
abundance: -
j_gene: TRBJ2-5
v_gene: TRBV7-3
CDR3aa: CASSLRGDEETQYF

len: 14
abundance: many
j_gene: TRBJ2-2
v_gene: TRBV7-8
CDR3aa: CASSPSGYTGELFF

len: 12
abundance: -
j_gene: TRBJ2-5
v_gene: TRBV28
CDR3aa: CASRYLQETQYF

len: 15
abundance: few
j_gene: TRBJ2-7
v_gene: TRBV18
CDR3aa: CASSPGTGTLYEQYF

len: 15
abundance: -
j_gene: TRBJ2-1
v_gene: TRBV12-3/TRBV12-4
CDR3aa: CASSTQTSGVGEQFF

len: 14
abundance: -
j_gene: TRBJ2-2
v_gene: TRBV12-3/TRBV12-4
CDR3aa: CASSLGHFTGELFF

len: 17
abundance: few
j_gene: TRBJ2-1
v_gene: TRBV14
CDR3aa: CASSHRLAEVVSLEQFF

len: 12
abundance: few
j_gene: TRBJ1-1
v_gene: TRBV28
CDR3aa: CASAWLNTEAFF

len: 15
abundance: few
j_gene: TRBJ2-5
v_gene: TRBV28
CDR3aa: CASSLRTGGVETQYF

len: 15
abundance: few
j_gene: TRBJ2-3
v_gene: TRBV5-1
CDR3aa: CASSLTAGGVDTQYF

len: 14
abundance: few
j_gene: TRBJ1-1
v_gene: TRBV5-1
CDR3aa: CASSLKGPQTEAFF

len: 14
abundance: many
j_gene: TRBJ1-1
v_gene: TRBV7-2
CDR3aa: CASSLVGGSTEAFF

len: 12
abundance: many
j_gene: TRBJ2-3
v_gene: TRBV20-1
CDR3aa: CSFGGSTDTQYF

len: 14
abundance: many
j_gene: TRBJ1-1
v_gene: TRBV12-3/TRBV12-4
CDR3aa: CASSLQARGTEAFF

len: 16
abundance: many
j_gene: TRBJ2-1
v_gene: TRBV10-3
CDR3aa: CAISGQAGGGGNEQFF

len: 15
abundance: many
j_gene: TRBJ1-5
v_gene: TRBV2
CDR3aa: CASSEEGTGSAPQHF

len: 13
abundance: once
j_gene: TRBJ1-2
v_gene: TRBV20-1
CDR3aa: CSVHSLLTSLISF

len: 15
abundance: once
j_gene: TRBJ1-1
v_gene: TRBV30
CDR3aa: CACKSTGGGNTEAFF

len: 15
abundance: few
j_gene: TRBJ2-1
v_gene: TRBV14
CDR3aa: CASSFGQVRNNEQFF

len: 12
abundance: many
j_gene: TRBJ2-7
v_gene: TRBV28
CDR3aa: CASSFSQYEQYF

len: 15
abundance: -
j_gene: TRBJ1-2
v_gene: TRBV27
CDR3aa: CASSLRQGGAYGYTF

len: 15
abundance: -
j_gene: TRBJ1-2
v_gene: TRBV19
CDR3aa: CASRPRGQTAYGYTF